This section outlines one T cell receptor beta chain sequence together with its context. TCRdb processed the 5' RACE reads anew with MiXCR; each CDR3 protein has one entry. The sample holds some 440,000 distinct CDR3 sequences, roughly 25% seen once. This sample stems from a study of T-cell memory formation after mild COVID-19. Germline V lookup: CDR1 SGHRS, CDR2 YFSETQ. This CDR3 is built from 16 residues. J was trimmed by 7 bases and V by 2 bases; bases with no gene match: 14. The receptor was derived from an adult woman who had mild COVID-19 (a few samples of this study predate the infection). Cell type and time point are not known. Input material: PBMCs or a T cell subset sorted from them (not recorded which). V is TRBV5-1 and J is TRBJ2-7, with 8 bases that match TRBD2. The CDR3 reads CASSLKLTGGPGEQYF. The CDR3 region has the DNA TGCGCCAGCAGCTTAAAATTGACGGGAGGGCCGGGGGAGCAGTACTTC.